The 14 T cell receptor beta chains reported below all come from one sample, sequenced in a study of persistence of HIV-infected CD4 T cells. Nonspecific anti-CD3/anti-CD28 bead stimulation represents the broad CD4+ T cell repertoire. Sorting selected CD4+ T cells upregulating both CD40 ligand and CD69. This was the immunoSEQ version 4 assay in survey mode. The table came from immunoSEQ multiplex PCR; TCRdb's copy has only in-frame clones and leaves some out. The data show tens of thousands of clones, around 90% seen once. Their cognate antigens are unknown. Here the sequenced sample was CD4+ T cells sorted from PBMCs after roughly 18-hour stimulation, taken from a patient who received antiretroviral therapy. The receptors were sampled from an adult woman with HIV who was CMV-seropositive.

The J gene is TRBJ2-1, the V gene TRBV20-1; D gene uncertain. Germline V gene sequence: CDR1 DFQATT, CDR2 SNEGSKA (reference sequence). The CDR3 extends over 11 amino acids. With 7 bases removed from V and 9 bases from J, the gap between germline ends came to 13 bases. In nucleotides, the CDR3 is TGCAGTGGGAGAGATCAGGCTGAGCAGTTCTTC. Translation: CSGRDQAEQFF.

This chain's CDR3 is CASSISTGYGYGYTF. CDR3 DNA: TGTGCCAGCAGTATCTCGACAGGTTATGGCTATGGCTACACCTTC. The rearrangement uses TRBV6-5 and TRBJ1-2; TRBD1 might be the D (6 bases). The CDR3 consists of 15 residues. The V and J ends lost 5 bases and 4 bases respectively, with 17 bases between them. Germline V CDR1 and CDR2: MNHEY, SVGAGI.

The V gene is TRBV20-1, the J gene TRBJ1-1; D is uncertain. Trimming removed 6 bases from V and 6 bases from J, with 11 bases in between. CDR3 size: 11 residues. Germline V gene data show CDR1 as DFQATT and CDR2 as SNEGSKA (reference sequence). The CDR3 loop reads CSARREAEAFF. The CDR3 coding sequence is TGCAGTGCGCGCCGGGAGGCTGAAGCTTTCTTT.

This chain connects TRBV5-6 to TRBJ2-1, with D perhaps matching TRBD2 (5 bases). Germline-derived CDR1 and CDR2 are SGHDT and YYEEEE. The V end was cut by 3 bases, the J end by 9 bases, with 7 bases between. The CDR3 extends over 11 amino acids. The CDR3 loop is CASSSTTEQFF. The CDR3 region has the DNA TGTGCCAGCAGCTCGACTACTGAGCAGTTCTTC.

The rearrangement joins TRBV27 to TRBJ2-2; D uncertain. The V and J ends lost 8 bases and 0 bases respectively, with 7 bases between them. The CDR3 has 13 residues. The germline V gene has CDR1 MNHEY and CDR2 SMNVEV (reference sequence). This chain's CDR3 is CASRVANTGELFF. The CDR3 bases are TGTGCCAGCCGGGTGGCGAACACCGGGGAGCTGTTTTTT.

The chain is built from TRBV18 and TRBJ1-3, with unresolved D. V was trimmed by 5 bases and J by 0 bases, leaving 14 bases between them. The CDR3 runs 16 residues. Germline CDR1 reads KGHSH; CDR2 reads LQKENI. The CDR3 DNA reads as TGTGCCAGCTCAGAGACCGCTACGAGCTCTGGAAACACCATATATTTT. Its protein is CASSETATSSGNTIYF.

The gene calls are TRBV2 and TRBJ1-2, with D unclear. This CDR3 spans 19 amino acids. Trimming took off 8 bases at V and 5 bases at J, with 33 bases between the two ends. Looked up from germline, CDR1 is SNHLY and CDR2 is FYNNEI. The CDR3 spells CASLRAGLGGRNVLYGYTF. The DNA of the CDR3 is TGTGCCAGCCTTAGGGCCGGTCTAGGAGGGAGAAATGTTTTATATGGCTACACCTTC. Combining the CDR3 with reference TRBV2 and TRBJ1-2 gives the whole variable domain EPEVTQTPSHQVTQMGQEVILRCVPISNHLYFYWYRQILGQKVEFLVSFYNNEISEKSEIFDDQFSVERPDGSNFTLKIRSTKLEDSAMYFCASLRAGLGGRNVLYGYTFGSGTRLTVV.

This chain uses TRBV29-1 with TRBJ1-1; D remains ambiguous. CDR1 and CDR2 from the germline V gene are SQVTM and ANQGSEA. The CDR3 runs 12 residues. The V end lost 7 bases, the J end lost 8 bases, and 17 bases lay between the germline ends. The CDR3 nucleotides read TGCAGCGCCCGTAGCGGAGCAGTCGAAGCTTTCTTT. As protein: CSARSGAVEAFF. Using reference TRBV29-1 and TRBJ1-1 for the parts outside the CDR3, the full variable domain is SAVISQKPSRDICQRGTSLTIQCQVDSQVTMMFWYRQQPGQSLTLIATANQGSEATYESGFVIDKFPISRPNLTFSTLTVSNMSPEDSSIYLCSARSGAVEAFFGQGTRLTVV.

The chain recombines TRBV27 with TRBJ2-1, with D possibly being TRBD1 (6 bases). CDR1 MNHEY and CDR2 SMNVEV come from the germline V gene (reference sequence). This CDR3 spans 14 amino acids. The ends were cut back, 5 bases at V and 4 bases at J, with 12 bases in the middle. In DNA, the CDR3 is TGTGCCAGCAGTAAGGGGGTCGGTTACAATGAGCAGTTCTTC. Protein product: CASSKGVGYNEQFF.

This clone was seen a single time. The chain's CDR3 is CASKAQGANSPLHF. As DNA, the CDR3 is TGTGCCAGTAAGGCCCAGGGTGCTAATTCACCCCTCCACTTT. The genes are TRBV19 and TRBJ1-6; tentatively, D is TRBD1 (5 bases). The CDR3 sequence is 14 residues long. V lost 7 bases, J lost 6 bases, and 13 bases lay in between. Looked up from germline, CDR1 is LNHDA and CDR2 is SQIVND (reference sequence).

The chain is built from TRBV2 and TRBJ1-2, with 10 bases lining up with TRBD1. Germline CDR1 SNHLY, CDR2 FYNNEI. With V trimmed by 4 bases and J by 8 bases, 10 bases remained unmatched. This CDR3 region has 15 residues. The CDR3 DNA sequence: TGTGCCAGCAGTGCCGGGACAGGGGACATTTGGGGCTACACCTTC. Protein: CASSAGTGDIWGYTF. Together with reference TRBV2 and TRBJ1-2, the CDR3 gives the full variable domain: EPEVTQTPSHQVTQMGQEVILRCVPISNHLYFYWYRQILGQKVEFLVSFYNNEISEKSEIFDDQFSVERPDGSNFTLKIRSTKLEDSAMYFCASSAGTGDIWGYTFGSGTRLTVV.

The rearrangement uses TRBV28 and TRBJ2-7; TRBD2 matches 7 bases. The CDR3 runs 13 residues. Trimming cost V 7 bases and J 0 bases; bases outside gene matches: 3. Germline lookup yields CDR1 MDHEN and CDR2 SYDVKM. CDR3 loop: CASTRGFSYEQYF. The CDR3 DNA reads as TGTGCCAGCACGCGGGGGTTCTCCTACGAGCAGTACTTC.

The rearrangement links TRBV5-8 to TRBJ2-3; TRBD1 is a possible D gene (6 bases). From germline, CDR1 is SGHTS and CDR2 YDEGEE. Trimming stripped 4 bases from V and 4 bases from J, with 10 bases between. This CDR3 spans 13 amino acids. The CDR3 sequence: CASSPTGPDTQYF. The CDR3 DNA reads TGTGCCAGCAGCCCGACAGGACCAGATACGCAGTATTTT.

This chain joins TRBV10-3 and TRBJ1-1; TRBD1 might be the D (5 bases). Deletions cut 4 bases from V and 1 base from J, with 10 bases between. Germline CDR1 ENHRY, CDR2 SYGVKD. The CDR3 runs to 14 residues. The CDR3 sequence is CAISAGTGNTEAFF. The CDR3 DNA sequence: TGTGCCATCAGTGCCGGGACGGGGAACACTGAAGCTTTCTTT.